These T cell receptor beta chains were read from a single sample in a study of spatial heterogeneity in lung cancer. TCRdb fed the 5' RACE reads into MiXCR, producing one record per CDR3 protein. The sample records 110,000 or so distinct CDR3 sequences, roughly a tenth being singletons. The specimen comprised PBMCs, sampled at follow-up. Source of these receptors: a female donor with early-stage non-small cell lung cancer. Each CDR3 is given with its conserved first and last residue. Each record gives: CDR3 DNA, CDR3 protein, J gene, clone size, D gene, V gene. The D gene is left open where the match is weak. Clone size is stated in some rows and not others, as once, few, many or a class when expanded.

CDR3nt: TGTGCCAGCAGTTTTGGGCCCAAGGAGACCCAGTACTTC
CDR3aa: CASSFGPKETQYF
j_gene: TRBJ2-5
abundance: few
d_gene: -
v_gene: TRBV27

CDR3nt: TGTGCCAGCAAGAGGGGCCTCTCGAACACCGGGGAGCTGTTTTTT
CDR3aa: CASKRGLSNTGELFF
j_gene: TRBJ2-2
abundance: -
d_gene: -
v_gene: TRBV2

CDR3nt: TGCGCCAGCGCCTCCCCCGGGCGCGAGCGGACCTACAATGAGCAGTTCTTC
CDR3aa: CASASPGRERTYNEQFF
j_gene: TRBJ2-1
abundance: -
d_gene: -
v_gene: TRBV5-1

CDR3nt: TGTGCCAGCAGCCCCACAAGTTCGGATACGCAGTATTTT
CDR3aa: CASSPTSSDTQYF
j_gene: TRBJ2-3
abundance: few
d_gene: -
v_gene: TRBV7-9

CDR3nt: TGTGCCAGCAGCTTAGGGCCTCGGAATGAGCAGTTCTTC
CDR3aa: CASSLGPRNEQFF
j_gene: TRBJ2-1
abundance: -
d_gene: -
v_gene: TRBV7-8

CDR3nt: TGTGCCAGCTCGAAGGTTAGCCAGGAGACCCAGTACTTC
CDR3aa: CASSKVSQETQYF
j_gene: TRBJ2-5
abundance: -
d_gene: -
v_gene: TRBV18

CDR3nt: TGTGCCAGCAGCCAAGGGAGGTATTCTGGAAACACCATATATTTT
CDR3aa: CASSQGRYSGNTIYF
j_gene: TRBJ1-3
abundance: many
d_gene: -
v_gene: TRBV3-1

CDR3nt: TGTGCCACCAGGGGACTCGGTGCCACCGGGGAGCTGTTTTTT
CDR3aa: CATRGLGATGELFF
j_gene: TRBJ2-2
abundance: -
d_gene: -
v_gene: TRBV24-1

CDR3nt: TGCAGCGTTGAACTGCGGAGCACCGGGGAGCTGTTTTTT
CDR3aa: CSVELRSTGELFF
j_gene: TRBJ2-2
abundance: -
d_gene: -
v_gene: TRBV29-1

CDR3nt: TGCGCCAGCAGCCGTATCGGACAGGGGTATGGCTACACCTTC
CDR3aa: CASSRIGQGYGYTF
j_gene: TRBJ1-2
abundance: -
d_gene: TRBD1
v_gene: TRBV4-1

CDR3nt: TGTGCCAGCAGCCAAGATCGAAGGACAGGGGAGTCTTACGAGCAGTACTTC
CDR3aa: CASSQDRRTGESYEQYF
j_gene: TRBJ2-7
abundance: many
d_gene: TRBD1
v_gene: TRBV3-1

CDR3nt: TGCGCCAGCAGCTTGAGGTTGCCGGGCGGCTACGAGCAGTACTTC
CDR3aa: CASSLRLPGGYEQYF
j_gene: TRBJ2-7
abundance: few
d_gene: -
v_gene: TRBV5-1

CDR3nt: TGTGCCAGCAGCCAAGCGGGAGGGAGGGAGCAGTACTTC
CDR3aa: CASSQAGGREQYF
j_gene: TRBJ2-7
abundance: many
d_gene: TRBD2
v_gene: TRBV16

CDR3nt: TGTGCCACCAGTGATTTCACAAGAGGTGAGCAGTTCTTC
CDR3aa: CATSDFTRGEQFF
j_gene: TRBJ2-1
abundance: -
d_gene: -
v_gene: TRBV24-1

CDR3nt: TGTGCCAGCATGAGGGGGGGCGGCACTGAAGCTTTCTTT
CDR3aa: CASMRGGGTEAFF
j_gene: TRBJ1-1
abundance: -
d_gene: -
v_gene: TRBV27

CDR3nt: TGCGCCAGCAGCCCCCCCCGGGACACCGGGGAGCTGTTTTTT
CDR3aa: CASSPPRDTGELFF
j_gene: TRBJ2-2
abundance: -
d_gene: -
v_gene: TRBV5-1

CDR3nt: TGTGCCAGCAGCCCAGGGGTAACTGAAGCTTTCTTT
CDR3aa: CASSPGVTEAFF
j_gene: TRBJ1-1
abundance: few
d_gene: -
v_gene: TRBV7-9

CDR3nt: TGCGCCAGCGGATACTCTGGGGCCAACGTCCTGACTTTC
CDR3aa: CASGYSGANVLTF
j_gene: TRBJ2-6
abundance: many
d_gene: -
v_gene: TRBV5-1

CDR3nt: TGTGCCAGCAGCTTAGGCGGGAGGGCAACAACAGATACGCAGTATTTT
CDR3aa: CASSLGGRATTDTQYF
j_gene: TRBJ2-3
abundance: few
d_gene: TRBD2
v_gene: TRBV7-2

CDR3nt: TGTGCCAGCAAAAAAACCCGACAGGGTTATGGCTACACCTTC
CDR3aa: CASKKTRQGYGYTF
j_gene: TRBJ1-2
abundance: -
d_gene: TRBD1
v_gene: TRBV6-5

CDR3nt: TGTGCCAGCAGCTTCAGACGGGGGACAAATGAGCAGTTCTTC
CDR3aa: CASSFRRGTNEQFF
j_gene: TRBJ2-1
abundance: -
d_gene: -
v_gene: TRBV7-6

CDR3nt: TGTGCCAGCAGCCTTCCTACAACGTGGGGCGGAGACACTGAAGCTTTCTTT
CDR3aa: CASSLPTTWGGDTEAFF
j_gene: TRBJ1-1
abundance: -
d_gene: -
v_gene: TRBV4-2

CDR3nt: TGTGCCAGCAGCCCGACTGGAGATACGCAGTATTTT
CDR3aa: CASSPTGDTQYF
j_gene: TRBJ2-3
abundance: few
d_gene: -
v_gene: TRBV7-2

CDR3nt: TGCAGTGCTAGACCGCCGAGCTCCTACAATGAGCAGTTCTTC
CDR3aa: CSARPPSSYNEQFF
j_gene: TRBJ2-1
abundance: few
d_gene: -
v_gene: TRBV20-1

CDR3nt: TGTGCCAGCAGTTGGTTGACAGGGACCTCCTACGAGCAGTACTTC
CDR3aa: CASSWLTGTSYEQYF
j_gene: TRBJ2-7
abundance: -
d_gene: TRBD1
v_gene: TRBV6-2/TRBV6-3

CDR3nt: TGCAGTGCCCTCCAGATTAGCGGACAAGAGACCCAGTACTTC
CDR3aa: CSALQISGQETQYF
j_gene: TRBJ2-5
abundance: -
d_gene: -
v_gene: TRBV20-1

CDR3nt: TGCGCCAGCAAGCTCAGGGAAGGGGACACTGAAGCTTTCTTT
CDR3aa: CASKLREGDTEAFF
j_gene: TRBJ1-1
abundance: few
d_gene: -
v_gene: TRBV10-2

CDR3nt: TGTGCCAGCTCACCACAACAGGGGTCGGACACTGAAGCTTTCTTT
CDR3aa: CASSPQQGSDTEAFF
j_gene: TRBJ1-1
abundance: few
d_gene: TRBD1
v_gene: TRBV18

CDR3nt: TGCGCCAGCAGCCAAGATAGTAGACAGATCCTCACAGATACGCAGTATTTT
CDR3aa: CASSQDSRQILTDTQYF
j_gene: TRBJ2-3
abundance: many
d_gene: -
v_gene: TRBV4-1

CDR3nt: TGCAGCGTTATGGGTTTCCCGGCCCCAGAGACCCAGTACTTC
CDR3aa: CSVMGFPAPETQYF
j_gene: TRBJ2-5
abundance: -
d_gene: -
v_gene: TRBV29-1

CDR3nt: TGTGCCAGCAGCTTCGGGACAGTTGGGGACACTGAAGCTTTCTTT
CDR3aa: CASSFGTVGDTEAFF
j_gene: TRBJ1-1
abundance: -
d_gene: TRBD1
v_gene: TRBV7-9

CDR3nt: TGTGCCTGGGCCTTTCCCCCGTTGAAGACCCAGTACTTC
CDR3aa: CAWAFPPLKTQYF
j_gene: TRBJ2-5
abundance: -
d_gene: -
v_gene: TRBV30

CDR3nt: TGCAGTGCCAGACTAGCGCGCCATAGCACAGATACGCAGTATTTT
CDR3aa: CSARLARHSTDTQYF
j_gene: TRBJ2-3
abundance: few
d_gene: TRBD2
v_gene: TRBV20-1

CDR3nt: TGCAGTGCTAGAGGACGATCAGATGGGGGATTAACCTACGAGCAGTACTTC
CDR3aa: CSARGRSDGGLTYEQYF
j_gene: TRBJ2-7
abundance: many
d_gene: -
v_gene: TRBV20-1

CDR3nt: TGTGCCAGCAGCTTAGAGACCCCCGGGAGGACCACCGGGGAGCTGTTTTTT
CDR3aa: CASSLETPGRTTGELFF
j_gene: TRBJ2-2
abundance: -
d_gene: TRBD2
v_gene: TRBV11-2